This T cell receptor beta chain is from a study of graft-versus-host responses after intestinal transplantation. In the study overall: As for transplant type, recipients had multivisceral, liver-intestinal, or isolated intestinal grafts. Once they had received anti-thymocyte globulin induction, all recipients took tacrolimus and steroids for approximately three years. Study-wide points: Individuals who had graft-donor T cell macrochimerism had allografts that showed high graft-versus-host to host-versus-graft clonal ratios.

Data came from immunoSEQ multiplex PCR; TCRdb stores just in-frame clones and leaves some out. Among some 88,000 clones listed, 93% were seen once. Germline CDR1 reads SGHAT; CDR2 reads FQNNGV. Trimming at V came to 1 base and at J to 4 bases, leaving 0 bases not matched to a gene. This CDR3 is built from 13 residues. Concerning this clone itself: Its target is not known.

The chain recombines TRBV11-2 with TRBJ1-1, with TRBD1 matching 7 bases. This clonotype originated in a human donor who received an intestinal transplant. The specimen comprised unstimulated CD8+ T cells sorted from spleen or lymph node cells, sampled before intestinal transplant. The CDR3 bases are TGTGCCAGCAGCTTAGGGACAGGCACTGAAGCTTTCTTT. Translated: CASSLGTGTEAFF. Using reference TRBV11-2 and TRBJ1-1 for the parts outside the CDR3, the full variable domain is EAGVAQSPRYKIIEKRQSVAFWCNPISGHATLYWYQQILGQGPKLLIQFQNNGVVDDSQLPKDRFSAERLKGVDSTLKIQPAKLEDSAVYLCASSLGTGTEAFFGQGTRLTVV.